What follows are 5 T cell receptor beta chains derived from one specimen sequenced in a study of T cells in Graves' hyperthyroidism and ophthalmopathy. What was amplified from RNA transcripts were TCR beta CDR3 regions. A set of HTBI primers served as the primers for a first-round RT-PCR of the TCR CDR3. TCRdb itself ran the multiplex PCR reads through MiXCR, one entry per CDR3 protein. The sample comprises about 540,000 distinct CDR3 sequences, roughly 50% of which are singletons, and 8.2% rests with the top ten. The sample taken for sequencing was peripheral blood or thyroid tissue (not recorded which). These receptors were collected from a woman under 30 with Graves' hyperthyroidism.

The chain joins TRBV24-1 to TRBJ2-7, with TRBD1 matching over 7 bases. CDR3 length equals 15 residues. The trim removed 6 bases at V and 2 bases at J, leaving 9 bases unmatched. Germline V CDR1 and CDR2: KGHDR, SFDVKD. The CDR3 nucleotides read TGTGCCACCAGTTCGAGGGGGCGCGAAACCTACGAGCAGTACTTC. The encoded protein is CATSSRGRETYEQYF.

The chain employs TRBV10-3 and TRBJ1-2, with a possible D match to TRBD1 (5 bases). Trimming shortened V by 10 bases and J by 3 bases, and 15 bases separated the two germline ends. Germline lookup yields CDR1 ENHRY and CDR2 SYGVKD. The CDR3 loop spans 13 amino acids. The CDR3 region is CATQSGTDYGYTF. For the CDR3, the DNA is TGTGCCACCCAGAGCGGGACGGACTATGGCTACACCTTC.

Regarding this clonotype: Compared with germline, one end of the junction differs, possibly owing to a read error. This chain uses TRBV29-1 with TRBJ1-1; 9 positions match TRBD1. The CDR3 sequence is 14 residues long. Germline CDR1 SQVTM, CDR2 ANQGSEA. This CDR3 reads CSGGQGYMNTEASF. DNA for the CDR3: TGCAGCGGTGGACAGGGGTATATGAACACTGAAGCTTCCTTT.

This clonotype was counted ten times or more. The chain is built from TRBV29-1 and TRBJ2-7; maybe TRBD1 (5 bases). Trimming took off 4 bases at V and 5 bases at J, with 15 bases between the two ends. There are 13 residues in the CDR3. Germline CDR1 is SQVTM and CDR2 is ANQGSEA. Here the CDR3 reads CSVVAQGVDEQYF. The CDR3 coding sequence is TGCAGCGTTGTTGCCCAGGGTGTGGACGAGCAGTACTTC.

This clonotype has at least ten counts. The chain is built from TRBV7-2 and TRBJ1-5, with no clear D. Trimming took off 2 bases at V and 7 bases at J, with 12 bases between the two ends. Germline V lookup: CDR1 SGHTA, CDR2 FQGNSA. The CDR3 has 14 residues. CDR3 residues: CASSLLSNGQPQHF. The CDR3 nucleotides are TGTGCCAGCAGCTTATTGTCTAATGGGCAGCCCCAGCATTTT.